This record concerns one T cell receptor beta chain sequence. The antigen remains undetermined. The CD8+ and CD4+ T cells were negatively isolated, with the TEMRA cells enriched by FACS. This specimen comes from a study of CD8 T cells in Susac syndrome. Study-wide background: Patients with Susac syndrome, at blood draw, were therapy-naive, on corticosteroids, or on intravenous immunoglobulin alone. Study-level results: Across the total CD8+ repertoires, fewer than 20 Susac-specific public clones were detected, and across the CD8+ TEMRA repertoires, roughly 5 such clones were detected.

A quantity of 0.5 to 1 ug RNA underwent reverse transcription using random hexamers. One entry per CDR3 protein, called by TCRdb with MiXCR from the immunoSEQ multiplex PCR reads. The sample lists more than 80,000 distinct CDR3 sequences; roughly 95% were seen once. This TCR was sampled from a human donor with Susac syndrome. The sequenced sample consisted of CD8+ T cells from PBMCs.

The CDR3: CASSERTGYYEQYF. The CDR3 DNA is TGTGCCAGCAGTGAACGGACAGGGTACTACGAGCAGTACTTC. The rearrangement joins TRBV2 to TRBJ2-7; 8 bases line up with TRBD1. The CDR3 is made up of 14 amino acids. Trimming removed 2 bases from V and 3 bases from J; junction bases left unmatched: 3. CDR1 SNHLY and CDR2 FYNNEI come from the germline V gene.